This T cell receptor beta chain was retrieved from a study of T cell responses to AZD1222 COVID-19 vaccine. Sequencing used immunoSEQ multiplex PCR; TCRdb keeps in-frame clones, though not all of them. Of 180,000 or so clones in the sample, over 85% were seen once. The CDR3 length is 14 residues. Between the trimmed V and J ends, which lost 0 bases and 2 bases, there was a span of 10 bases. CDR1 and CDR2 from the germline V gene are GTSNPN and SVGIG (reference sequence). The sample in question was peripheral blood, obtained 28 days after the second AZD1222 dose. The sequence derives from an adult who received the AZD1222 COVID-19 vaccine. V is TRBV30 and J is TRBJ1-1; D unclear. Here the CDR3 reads CAWSVLWGNTEAFF. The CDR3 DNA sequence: TGTGCCTGGAGTGTACTATGGGGAAACACTGAAGCTTTCTTT.